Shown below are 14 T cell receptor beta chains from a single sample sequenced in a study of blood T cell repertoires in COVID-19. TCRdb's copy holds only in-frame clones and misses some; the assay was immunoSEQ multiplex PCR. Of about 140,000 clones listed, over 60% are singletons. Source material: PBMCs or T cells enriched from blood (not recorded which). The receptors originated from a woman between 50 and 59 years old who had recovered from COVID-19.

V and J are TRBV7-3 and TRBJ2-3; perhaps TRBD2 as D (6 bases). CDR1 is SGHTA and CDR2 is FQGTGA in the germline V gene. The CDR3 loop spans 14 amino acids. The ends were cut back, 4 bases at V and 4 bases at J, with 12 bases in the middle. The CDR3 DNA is TGTGCCAGCAGCTCCGGAGGGTGGGCAGATACGCAGTATTTT. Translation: CASSSGGWADTQYF. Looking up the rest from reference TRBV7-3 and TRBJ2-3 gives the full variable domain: GAGVSQTPSNKVTEKGKYVELRCDPISGHTALYWYRQSLGQGPEFLIYFQGTGAADDSGLPNDRFFAVRPEGSVSTLKIQRTERGDSAVYLCASSSGGWADTQYFGPGTRLTVL.

DNA of the CDR3: TGTGCCAGCAGGGGTGACTACTCCTACGAGCAGTACTTC. Translation gives CASRGDYSYEQYF. The V call is TRBV28, the J call TRBJ2-7; perhaps TRBD2 as D (5 bases). V lost 6 bases and J lost 0, with 9 bases in between. Germline V gives CDR1 MDHEN, CDR2 SYDVKM. The CDR3 runs 13 residues.

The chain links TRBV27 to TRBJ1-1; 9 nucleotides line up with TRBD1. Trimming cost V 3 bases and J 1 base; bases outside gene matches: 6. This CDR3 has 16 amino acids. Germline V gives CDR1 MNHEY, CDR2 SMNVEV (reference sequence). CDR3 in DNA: TGTGCCAGCAGTTTCCACAGGGGGCTCGGGAACACTGAAGCTTTCTTT. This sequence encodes CASSFHRGLGNTEAFF.

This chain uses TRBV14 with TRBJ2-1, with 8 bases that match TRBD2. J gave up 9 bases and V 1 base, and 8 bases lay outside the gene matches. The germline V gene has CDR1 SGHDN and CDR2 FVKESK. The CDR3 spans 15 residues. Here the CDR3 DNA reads TGTGCCAGCAGCCAAGTTATGAGCGGGGGAGGTGAGCAGTTCTTC. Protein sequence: CASSQVMSGGGEQFF.

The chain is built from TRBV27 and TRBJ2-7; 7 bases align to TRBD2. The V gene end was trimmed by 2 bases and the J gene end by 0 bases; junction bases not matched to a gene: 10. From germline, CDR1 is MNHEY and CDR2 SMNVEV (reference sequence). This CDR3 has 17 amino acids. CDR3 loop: CASSLAVSGGISYEQYF. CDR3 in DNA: TGTGCCAGCAGTTTAGCCGTTTCCGGGGGGATCTCCTACGAGCAGTACTTC.

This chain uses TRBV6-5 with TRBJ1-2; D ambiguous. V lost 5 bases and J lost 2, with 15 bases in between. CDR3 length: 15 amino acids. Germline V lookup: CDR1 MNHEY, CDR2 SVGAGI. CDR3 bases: TGTGCCAGCAGTAAGTCCGAGGGTCCCAACTATGGCTACACCTTC. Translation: CASSKSEGPNYGYTF.

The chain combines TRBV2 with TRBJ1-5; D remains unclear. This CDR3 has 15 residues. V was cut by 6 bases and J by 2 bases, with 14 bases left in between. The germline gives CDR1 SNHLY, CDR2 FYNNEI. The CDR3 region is CASSLRLWGNQPQHF. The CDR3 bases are TGTGCCAGCAGCCTGAGGCTTTGGGGCAATCAGCCCCAGCATTTT.

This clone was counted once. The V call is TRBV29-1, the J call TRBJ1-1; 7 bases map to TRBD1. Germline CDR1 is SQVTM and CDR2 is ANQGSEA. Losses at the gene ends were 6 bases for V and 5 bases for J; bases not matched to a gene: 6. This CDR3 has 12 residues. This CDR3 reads CSVRQGGTEAFF. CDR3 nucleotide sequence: TGCAGCGTCCGACAGGGTGGGACTGAAGCTTTCTTT.

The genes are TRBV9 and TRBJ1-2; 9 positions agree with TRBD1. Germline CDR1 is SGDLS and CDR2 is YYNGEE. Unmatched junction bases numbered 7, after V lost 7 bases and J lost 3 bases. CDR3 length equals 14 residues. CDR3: CASGTGGADYGYTF. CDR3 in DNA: TGTGCCAGCGGTACAGGGGGCGCGGACTATGGCTACACCTTC.

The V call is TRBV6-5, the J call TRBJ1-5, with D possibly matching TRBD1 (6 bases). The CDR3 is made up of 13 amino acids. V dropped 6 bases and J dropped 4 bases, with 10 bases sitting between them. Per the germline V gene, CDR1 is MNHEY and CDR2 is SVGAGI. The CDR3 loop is CASSTQGNQPQHF. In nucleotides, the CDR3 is TGTGCCAGCAGCACGCAGGGGAATCAGCCCCAGCATTTT.

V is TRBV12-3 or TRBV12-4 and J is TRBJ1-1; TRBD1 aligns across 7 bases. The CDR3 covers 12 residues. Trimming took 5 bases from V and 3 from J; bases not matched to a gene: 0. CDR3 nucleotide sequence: TGTGCCAGCAGTGACAGGGACACTGAAGCTTTCTTT. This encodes CASSDRDTEAFF.

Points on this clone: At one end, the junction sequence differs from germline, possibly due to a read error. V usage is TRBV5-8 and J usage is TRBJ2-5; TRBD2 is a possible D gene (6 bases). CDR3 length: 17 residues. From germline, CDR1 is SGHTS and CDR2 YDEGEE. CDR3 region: CASTLVREDPWGETQYF. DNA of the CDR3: TGTGCCAGCACCTTGGTCAGGGAGGACCCCTGGGGGGAGACCCAGTACTTC.

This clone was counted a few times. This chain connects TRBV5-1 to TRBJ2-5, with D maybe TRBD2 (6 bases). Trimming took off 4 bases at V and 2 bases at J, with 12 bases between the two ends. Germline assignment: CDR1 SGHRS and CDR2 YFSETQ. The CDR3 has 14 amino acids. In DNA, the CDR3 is TGCGCCAGCAGCCCTGGCCGGGGGCAAGAGACCCAGTACTTC. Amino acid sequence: CASSPGRGQETQYF. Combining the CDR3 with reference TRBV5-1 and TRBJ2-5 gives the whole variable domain KAGVTQTPRYLIKTRGQQVTLSCSPISGHRSVSWYQQTPGQGLQFLFEYFSETQRNKGNFPGRFSGRQFSNSRSEMNVSTLELGDSALYLCASSPGRGQETQYFGPGTRLLVL.

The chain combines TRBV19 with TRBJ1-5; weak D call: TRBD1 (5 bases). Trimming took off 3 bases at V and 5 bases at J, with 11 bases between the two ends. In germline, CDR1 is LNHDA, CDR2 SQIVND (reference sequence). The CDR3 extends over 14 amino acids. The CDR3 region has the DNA TGTGCCAGTAGTATTCGGGGGGTCTATCAGCCCCAGCATTTT. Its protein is CASSIRGVYQPQHF.